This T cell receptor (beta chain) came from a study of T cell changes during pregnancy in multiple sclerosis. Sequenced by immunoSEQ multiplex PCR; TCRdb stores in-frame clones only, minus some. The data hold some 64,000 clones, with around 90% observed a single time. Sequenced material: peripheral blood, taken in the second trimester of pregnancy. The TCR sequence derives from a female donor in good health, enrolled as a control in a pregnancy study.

DNA for the CDR3: TGTGCCAGCAGTACTAGCGGGAGTCTAGAGACCCAGTACTTC. It yields the protein CASSTSGSLETQYF. The rearrangement uses TRBV28 and TRBJ2-5; 11 bases fit TRBD2. This CDR3 region has 14 residues. The V segment lost 5 bases and the J segment 4 bases; nucleotides outside the gene matches: 3. Per the germline V gene, CDR1 is MDHEN and CDR2 is SYDVKM. Based on the CDR3 plus reference TRBV28 and TRBJ2-5, the full variable domain is DVKVTQSSRYLVKRTGEKVFLECVQDMDHENMFWYRQDPGLGLRLIYFSYDVKMKEKGDIPEGYSVSREKKERFSLILESASTNQTSMYLCASSTSGSLETQYFGPGTRLLVL.